The sequence of this T cell receptor beta chain was determined in a study of blood T cell repertoires in COVID-19. Clones were sequenced by immunoSEQ multiplex PCR, and TCRdb holds only the in-frame ones, with some missing. The sample has under 350,000 clones, roughly four fifths seen once. After removal of 3 bases from V and 9 bases from J, the junction contained 3 bases not matched to a gene. The CDR3 length is 14 residues. CDR1 KGHSH and CDR2 LQKENI come from the germline V gene. The TCR originated in a woman in her forties or fifties who had recovered from COVID-19. The sequencing input was peripheral blood. The chain joins TRBV18 to TRBJ1-6, with 9 positions matching TRBD1. The CDR3 is CASSPGTGISPLHF. The CDR3 DNA reads as TGTGCCAGCTCACCCGGGACAGGGATTTCACCCCTCCACTTT. Variable domain in full (rest from reference TRBV18 and TRBJ1-6): NAGVMQNPRHLVRRRGQEARLRCSPMKGHSHVYWYRQLPEEGLKFMVYLQKENIIDESGMPKERFSAEFPKEGPSILRIQQVVRGDSAAYFCASSPGTGISPLHFGNGTRLTVT.